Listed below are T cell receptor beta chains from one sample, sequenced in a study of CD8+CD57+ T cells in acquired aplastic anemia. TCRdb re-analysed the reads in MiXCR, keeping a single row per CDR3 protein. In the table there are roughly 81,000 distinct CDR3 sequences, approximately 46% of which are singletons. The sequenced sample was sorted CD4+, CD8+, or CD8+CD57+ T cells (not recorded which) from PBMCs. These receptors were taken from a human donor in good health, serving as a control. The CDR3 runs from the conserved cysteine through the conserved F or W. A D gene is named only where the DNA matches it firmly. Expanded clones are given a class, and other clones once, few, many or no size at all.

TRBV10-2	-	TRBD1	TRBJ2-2	CASDGQGSTGELFF	TGCGCCAGCGATGGACAGGGCAGCACCGGGGAGCTGTTTTTT
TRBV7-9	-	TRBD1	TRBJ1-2	CATRGFGYTF	TGTGCCACCAGGGGGTTTGGCTACACCTTC
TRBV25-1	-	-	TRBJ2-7	CASSASRDITYEQYF	TGTGCCAGCAGTGCCTCCCGAGACATAACCTACGAGCAGTACTTC
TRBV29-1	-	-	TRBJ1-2	CSGQGAYGYTF	TGCAGCGGTCAGGGCGCCTATGGCTACACCTTC
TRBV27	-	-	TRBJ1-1	CASSLSLRATEAFF	TGTGCCAGCAGTTTATCGCTCAGGGCCACTGAAGCTTTCTTT
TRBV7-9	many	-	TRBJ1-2	CASSLGLEGYTF	TGTGCCAGCAGCTTGGGGCTAGAGGGCTACACCTTC
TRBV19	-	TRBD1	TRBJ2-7	CASSIGSGTGTYEQYF	TGTGCCAGTAGTATCGGCTCCGGGACAGGGACCTACGAGCAGTACTTC
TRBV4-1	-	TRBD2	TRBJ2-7	CASSQISGDSYEQYF	TGCGCCAGCAGCCAGATTAGCGGGGACTCCTACGAGCAGTACTTC
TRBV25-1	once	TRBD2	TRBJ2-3	CASSIGLAVGSDTRYF	TGTGCCAGCAGCATAGGACTAGCGGTAGGATCAGATACGCGGTATTTT
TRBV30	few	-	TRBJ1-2	CAWSEPLAPLKGYTF	TGTGCCTGGAGTGAACCCCTGGCACCCTTGAAAGGCTACACCTTC
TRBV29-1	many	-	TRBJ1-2	CSVEEQDDGYTF	TGCAGCGTTGAGGAACAGGACGATGGCTACACCTTC
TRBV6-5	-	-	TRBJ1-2	CASSLYQGRVDGYTF	TGTGCCAGCAGTTTGTACCAGGGGAGGGTGGATGGCTACACCTTC
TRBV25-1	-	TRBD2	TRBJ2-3	CACSARGGGTDTQYF	TGTGCCTGCAGTGCCCGCGGGGGGGGGACAGATACGCAGTATTTT
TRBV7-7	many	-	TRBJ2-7	CASSLNSGSSSEQYF	TGTGCCAGCAGCTTAAATTCGGGGAGCAGCTCCGAGCAGTACTTC
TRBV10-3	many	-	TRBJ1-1	CAIRQDLLTEAFF	TGTGCCATCAGGCAGGACCTTCTCACTGAAGCTTTCTTT
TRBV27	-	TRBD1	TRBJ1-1	CASNTGANTEAFF	TGTGCCAGCAATACAGGGGCTAACACTGAAGCTTTCTTT
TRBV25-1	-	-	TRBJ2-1	CASSVAGGTPVFF	-
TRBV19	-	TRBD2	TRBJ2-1	CASSSLVSGSFNNEQFF	TGTGCCAGTAGTAGCCTCGTTAGCGGGAGTTTCAACAATGAGCAGTTCTTC
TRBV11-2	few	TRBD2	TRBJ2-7	CASSPRFPSGTGEQYF	TGTGCCAGCAGCCCCCGTTTTCCTAGCGGGACCGGCGAGCAGTACTTC
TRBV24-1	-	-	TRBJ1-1	CATRSIRGEAFF	TGTGCCACCAGGTCAATAAGGGGTGAAGCTTTCTTT
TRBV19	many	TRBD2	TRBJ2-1	CASSATSGKVGEQFF	TGTGCCAGTAGTGCTACTAGCGGGAAAGTTGGTGAGCAGTTCTTC
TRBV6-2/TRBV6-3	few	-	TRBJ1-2	CASSYSGTSDGYTF	TGTGCCAGCAGTTACTCTGGGACATCTGATGGCTACACCTTC
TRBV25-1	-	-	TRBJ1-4	CASSEFGRGREKLFF	TGTGCCAGCAGTGAATTTGGCAGGGGTCGTGAAAAACTGTTTTTT
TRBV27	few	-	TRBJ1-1	CASSLSAGREAFF	TGTGCCAGCAGTTTAAGCGCGGGACGAGAAGCTTTCTTT
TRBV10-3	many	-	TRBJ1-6	CAIGEVPPLHF	TGTGCCATCGGGGAGGTCCCACCCCTCCACTTT
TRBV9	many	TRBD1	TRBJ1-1	CASSVIGQGLPMNTEAFF	TGTGCCAGCAGCGTCATCGGACAGGGACTACCCATGAACACTGAAGCTTTCTTT
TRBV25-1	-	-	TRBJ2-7	CASSGRGARSYEQYF	TGTGCCAGCAGTGGTCGAGGGGCAAGATCCTACGAGCAGTACTTC
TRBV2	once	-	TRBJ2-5	CASYNPPQETQYF	TGTGCCAGTTATAACCCGCCCCAAGAGACCCAGTACTTC
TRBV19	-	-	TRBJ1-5	CATKGGYDQPQHF	TGTGCCACCAAGGGAGGGTATGATCAGCCCCAGCATTTT
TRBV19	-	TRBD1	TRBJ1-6	CASSKGQGSSPLHF	TGTGCCAGTAGTAAGGGACAGGGGAGCTCACCCCTCCACTTT
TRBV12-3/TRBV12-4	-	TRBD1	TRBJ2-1	CASSSGTGVYNEQFF	TGTGCCAGCAGTTCCGGGACAGGCGTATACAATGAGCAGTTCTTC
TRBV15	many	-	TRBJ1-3	CATSKAGLGNTIYF	TGTGCCACCAGCAAGGCGGGGCTGGGAAACACCATATATTTT
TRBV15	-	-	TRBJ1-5	CATSRDAAGNNQPQHF	TGTGCCACCAGCAGAGATGCTGCAGGGAATAATCAGCCCCAGCATTTT
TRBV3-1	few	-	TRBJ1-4	CASSQGEGYHMGLFF	TGTGCCAGCAGCCAAGGGGAGGGGTACCACATGGGACTGTTTTTT
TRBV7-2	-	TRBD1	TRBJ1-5	CASSPTGTQPQHF	TGTGCCAGCAGCCCGACAGGGACTCAGCCCCAGCATTTT
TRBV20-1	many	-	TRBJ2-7	CSASPETGPFGRGYEQYF	TGCAGTGCTAGTCCCGAGACAGGCCCCTTTGGGAGAGGCTACGAGCAGTACTTC
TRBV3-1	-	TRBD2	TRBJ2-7	CASSQDRLAGAYEQYF	TGTGCCAGCAGCCAAGATCGACTAGCGGGAGCCTACGAGCAGTACTTC
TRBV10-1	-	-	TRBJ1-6	CASSESQGGSSPLHF	TGCGCCAGCAGTGAGTCCCAGGGCGGTTCCTCACCCCTCCACTTT
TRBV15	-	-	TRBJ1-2	CATSGTQGYYYGYTF	TGTGCCACCAGCGGGACCCAGGGATACTACTATGGCTACACCTTC
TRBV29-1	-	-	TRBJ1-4	CSASPLTGLNEKLFF	TGCAGCGCTAGTCCCCTTACAGGGTTGAATGAAAAACTGTTTTTT
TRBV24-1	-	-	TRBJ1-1	CASSPTELNTEAFF	TGTGCCAGCTCACCAACTGAGCTGAACACTGAAGCTTTCTTT
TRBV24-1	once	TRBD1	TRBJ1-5	CATRGQGRNQPQHF	TGTGCCACCCGGGGACAGGGAAGGAATCAGCCCCAGCATTTT
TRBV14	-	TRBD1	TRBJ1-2	CASSPLPGQGADGYAF	TGTGCCAGCAGCCCCCTCCCGGGACAGGGGGCGGATGGCTACGCCTTC
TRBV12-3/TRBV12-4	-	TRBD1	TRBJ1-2	CASSSWDRAPYGYTF	TGTGCCAGCAGTTCCTGGGACAGGGCTCCCTATGGCTACACCTTC
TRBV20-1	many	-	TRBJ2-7	CSARDRGEVDEQYF	TGCAGTGCTAGAGACAGGGGCGAGGTCGACGAGCAGTACTTC
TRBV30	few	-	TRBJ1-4	CAWAAGASTNEKLVF	-
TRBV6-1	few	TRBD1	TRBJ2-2	CTSKLTGGVGTGELFF	TGTACCAGCAAGCTAACAGGGGGCGTTGGGACCGGGGAGCTGTTTTTT
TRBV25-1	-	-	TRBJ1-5	CASSPPGPSNQPQHF	TGTGCCAGTAGTCCCCCCGGACCGAGCAATCAGCCCCAGCATTTT
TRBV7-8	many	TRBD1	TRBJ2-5	CASSLTGTGEIETQYF	TGTGCCAGCAGCTTAACCGGGACAGGGGAGATAGAGACCCAGTACTTC
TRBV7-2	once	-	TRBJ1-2	CASGLGFGGHTF	TGTGCCAGCGGCTTAGGATTCGGGGGCCACACCTTC
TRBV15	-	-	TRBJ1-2	CATSRDRGRGYGYTF	TGTGCCACCAGCAGAGATCGAGGCAGGGGCTATGGCTACACCTTC
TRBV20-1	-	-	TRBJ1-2	CSATTHSGTAFGNGYTF	TGCAGTGCTACTACTCACTCCGGGACGGCCTTCGGGAATGGCTACACCTTC
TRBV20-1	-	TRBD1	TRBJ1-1	CSARTRGQDTEAFF	TGCAGTGCTAGGACCAGGGGGCAAGACACTGAAGCTTTCTTT
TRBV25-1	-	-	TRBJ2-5	CASSSQHSTQETQYF	TGTGCCAGCAGCTCCCAACACAGTACCCAAGAGACCCAGTACTTC
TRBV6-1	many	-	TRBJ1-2	CASRSPGSHPLNYGYTF	TGTGCCAGCAGGTCGCCAGGGTCACATCCCCTTAACTATGGCTACACCTTC
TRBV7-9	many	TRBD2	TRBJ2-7	CASSPQREGLDEQYF	TGTGCCAGCAGCCCTCAGCGGGAGGGCCTCGACGAGCAGTACTTC
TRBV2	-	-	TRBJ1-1	CASSEGVGLNTEAFF	TGTGCCAGCAGTGAAGGGGTAGGACTGAACACTGAAGCTTTCTTT
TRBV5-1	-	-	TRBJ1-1	CATARALNTEAFF	TGCGCCACCGCCAGGGCCCTGAACACTGAAGCTTTCTTT
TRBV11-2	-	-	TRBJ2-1	CASSGYRDLNNNEQFF	TGTGCCAGCAGCGGGTACCGGGACTTAAACAACAATGAGCAGTTCTTC